Presented here are 29 T cell receptor beta chains from one specimen sequenced in a study of CD8+ T cells in alopecia areata. Treatment described: oral pan-JAK inhibitor, 5-10 mg twice daily. RNA was isolated and reverse transcribed to cDNA, the sequencing template. Method: immunoSEQ multiplex PCR; TCRdb's copy keeps in-frame clones and lacks some. The data show roughly 70,000 clones, 25% to 30% seen once. This sample comprised CD8+ T cells sorted from blood, obtained at week 4, from a patient treated with tofacitinib. Receptors were obtained from a human donor with alopecia areata.

The chain links TRBV9 to TRBJ2-6; a possible D gene is TRBD2 (6 bases). This CDR3 is built from 15 residues. The germline V gene encodes CDR1 SGDLS and CDR2 YYNGEE. V was shortened by 6 bases and J by 3 bases, with 13 bases between the two germline ends. CDR3 bases: TGTGCCAGCACCCTAGGAGGGATTGGGGCCAACGTCCTGACTTTC. It yields the protein CASTLGGIGANVLTF.

This clone appeared a few times. The chain is built from TRBV10-3 and TRBJ2-2; D possibly corresponds to TRBD2 (5 bases). V shed 0 bases and J shed 7 bases, with 9 bases lying between them. CDR1 ENHRY and CDR2 SYGVKD come from the germline V gene. There are 14 residues in the CDR3. The CDR3 DNA follows: TGTGCCATCAGTGAGTCGCGTAGCGACGGGGAGCTGTTTTTT. Protein sequence: CAISESRSDGELFF.

This chain joins TRBV9 and TRBJ1-1; D uncertain. This CDR3 region has 14 residues. V was shortened by 0 bases and J by 2 bases, with 8 bases between the two germline ends. CDR1 and CDR2 from the germline V gene are SGDLS and YYNGEE. The CDR3 loop is CASSVGSENTEAFF. Here the CDR3 DNA reads TGTGCCAGCAGCGTAGGGTCAGAAAACACTGAAGCTTTCTTT.

As to this clone: Within the sample, other DNA sequences also encode this same CDR3. This chain joins TRBV29-1 and TRBJ2-1; 7 bases are a match to TRBD2. The CDR3 is made up of 14 amino acids. Germline CDR1 SQVTM, CDR2 ANQGSEA. V dropped 5 bases and J dropped 0; count of bases not matched to a gene: 4. Here the CDR3 DNA reads TGCAGCGTTACGGGCGGGAGCTCCTACAATGAGCAGTTCTTC. Translating it yields CSVTGGSSYNEQFF.

The genes are TRBV29-1 and TRBJ2-3; 10 positions agree with TRBD1. Trimming at V came to 7 bases and at J to 4 bases, leaving 8 bases not matched to a gene. CDR1 SQVTM and CDR2 ANQGSEA come from the germline V gene. CDR3 size: 14 residues. The CDR3 region has the DNA TGCAGCGCGGGTTCGGACAGGGGGGCAGATACGCAGTATTTT. This gives the protein CSAGSDRGADTQYF.

This clone turned up a few times. V and J are TRBV9 and TRBJ2-4, with TRBD2 as a possible D gene (5 bases). Trimming left V 1 base short and J 0 bases short, with 11 bases between. The CDR3 covers 16 residues. Per germline, CDR1 SGDLS and CDR2 YYNGEE. CDR3 sequence reads: CASSVRPGIAKNIQYF. The CDR3, as DNA: TGTGCCAGCAGCGTAAGGCCGGGGATAGCCAAAAACATTCAGTACTTC. Full variable domain (remainder filled in from reference TRBV9 and TRBJ2-4): DSGVTQTPKHLITATGQRVTLRCSPRSGDLSVYWYQQSLDQGLQFLIQYYNGEERAKGNILERFSAQQFPDLHSELNLSSLELGDSALYFCASSVRPGIAKNIQYFGAGTRLSVL.

This clone occurred a few times. CDR3 amino acids: CASSQSLQENQPQHF. CDR3 nucleotide sequence: TGCGCCAGCAGTCAATCCTTACAAGAGAATCAGCCCCAGCATTTT. This chain joins TRBV23-1 and TRBJ1-5; D not certain. TRBV23-1 is labeled an ORF, and its function is uncertain. The CDR3 spans 15 residues. The V end was cut by 0 bases, the J end by 4 bases, with 10 bases between.

The rearrangement joins TRBV30 to TRBJ1-2; D call uncertain. CDR3 size: 11 residues. V was cut by 3 bases and J by 5 bases, with 7 bases left in between. Germline V gene sequence: CDR1 GTSNPN, CDR2 SVGIG (reference sequence). CDR3 protein: CAWREKYGYTF. In nucleotides, the CDR3 is TGTGCCTGGAGGGAAAAGTATGGCTACACCTTC.

This clone was found a few times. V is TRBV29-1 and J is TRBJ1-1, with TRBD1 matching over 7 bases. Germline loops: CDR1 SQVTM, CDR2 ANQGSEA. The CDR3 consists of 15 residues. V dropped 7 bases and J dropped 1; count of bases not matched to a gene: 12. CDR3 sequence (DNA): TGCAGCGCGTGGACAGGTGAAAATTCGAACACTGAAGCTTTCTTT. Its protein is CSAWTGENSNTEAFF.

In this sample, this clone turned up a few times. V and J are TRBV29-1 and TRBJ1-2; the D is unclear. The V gene lost 6 bases and the J gene lost 2 bases, with 13 bases spanning the gap. Germline V gene data show CDR1 as SQVTM and CDR2 as ANQGSEA. CDR3 length: 13 amino acids. CDR3 residues: CSVPVGQNYGYTF. The DNA of the CDR3 is TGCAGCGTCCCGGTAGGGCAGAACTATGGCTACACCTTC.

This clone was detected only a few times. The genes are TRBV7-9 and TRBJ2-7; 7 bases map to TRBD1. The CDR3 is 13 residues long. Per the germline V gene, CDR1 is SEHNR and CDR2 is FQNEAQ (reference sequence). V lost 5 bases and J lost 5; bases outside the gene matches: 6. CDR3 in amino acids: CASSPRQGNEQYF. CDR3 in DNA: TGTGCCAGCAGCCCCCGACAGGGCAACGAGCAGTACTTC.

The chain uses TRBV4-1 and TRBJ2-5; no definite D call. This CDR3 is built from 16 residues. V gave up 2 bases and J gave up 2 bases, with 15 bases separating them. Germline V gene data show CDR1 as MGHRA and CDR2 as YSYEKL. The CDR3 is CASSQHSARPQETQYF. CDR3 coding DNA: TGCGCCAGCAGCCAACATTCGGCGAGACCGCAAGAGACCCAGTACTTC.

Note on this clone: One end of the junction fails to match germline, which may point to a read error. The chain recombines TRBV30 with TRBJ1-2; TRBD1 might be the D (6 bases). The CDR3 extends over 9 amino acids. The germline CDR1 and CDR2 sequences are GTSNPN and SVGIG (reference sequence). CDR3 in amino acids: CAWDQDSLF. CDR3 in DNA: TGTGCCTGGGACCAGGACAGCCTCTTC.

This chain uses TRBV2 with TRBJ1-2; TRBD1 is a possible D gene (5 bases). The ends were cut back, 3 bases at V and 0 bases at J, with 5 bases in the middle. From germline, CDR1 is SNHLY and CDR2 FYNNEI. The CDR3 is made up of 13 amino acids. The CDR3 spells CASSETANYGYTF. In nucleotides, the CDR3 is TGTGCCAGCAGTGAGACAGCTAACTATGGCTACACCTTC. Full variable domain (missing parts from reference TRBV2 and TRBJ1-2): EPEVTQTPSHQVTQMGQEVILRCVPISNHLYFYWYRQILGQKVEFLVSFYNNEISEKSEIFDDQFSVERPDGSNFTLKIRSTKLEDSAMYFCASSETANYGYTFGSGTRLTVV.

This clone has just a few counts. This same CDR3 is encoded by further DNA sequences in the sample. The gene calls are TRBV25-1 and TRBJ2-7; D gene ambiguous. CDR1 is MGHDK, CDR2 SYGVNS, per germline. The CDR3 consists of 12 residues. Trimming removed 3 bases at V and 3 bases at J, with 6 bases between. The CDR3 coding sequence is TGTGCCAGCAGTGAGTCGGGCTACGAGCAGTACTTC. It translates to CASSESGYEQYF.

This clone was counted a few times. This chain uses TRBV29-1 with TRBJ2-5, with TRBD2 matching over 13 bases. The CDR3 has 18 residues. From germline, CDR1 is SQVTM and CDR2 ANQGSEA. V shed 3 bases, J shed 4 bases, and the junction held 14 bases outside the gene matches. The CDR3 DNA follows: TGCAGCGTTGATCGGGGAACCGGGACTAGCGGGGCGCGAGAGACCCAGTACTTC. Protein product: CSVDRGTGTSGARETQYF.

A few counts support this clone. The gene calls are TRBV13 and TRBJ1-2; D gene ambiguous. The CDR3 runs to 13 residues. Trimming took 6 bases from V and 7 from J, leaving 15 bases between them. CDR1 PRHDT and CDR2 FYEKMQ come from the germline V gene (reference sequence). This CDR3 is CASSQSDSSGYTF. DNA of the CDR3: TGTGCCAGCAGTCAATCGGACTCTTCTGGCTACACCTTC. Full variable domain (outside the CDR3, taken from reference TRBV13 and TRBJ1-2): AAGVIQSPRHLIKEKRETATLKCYPIPRHDTVYWYQQGPGQDPQFLISFYEKMQSDKGSIPDRFSAQQFSDYHSELNMSSLELGDSALYFCASSQSDSSGYTFGSGTRLTVV.

The V gene is TRBV4-2, the J gene TRBJ2-1, with TRBD2 matching 10 bases. J lost 1 base, V lost 0 bases, and 12 bases had no gene match. The CDR3 contains 20 residues. The V gene's germline CDR1 is LGHNA and CDR2 YNFKEQ. Here the CDR3 reads CASSQEGGLAGEWSYNEQFF. The CDR3 DNA sequence: TGTGCCAGCAGCCAAGAAGGTGGCCTAGCGGGAGAATGGTCCTACAATGAGCAGTTCTTC.

This chain connects TRBV29-1 to TRBJ2-3; TRBD2 matches at 7 bases. The CDR3 length is 14 residues. V trimming: 3 bases; J trimming: 0 bases; junction bases outside the gene matches: 3. CDR1 is SQVTM and CDR2 is ANQGSEA in the germline V gene. The DNA for the CDR3 is TGCAGCGTTGATCTAGCGGTGAGCACAGATACGCAGTATTTT. The encoded protein is CSVDLAVSTDTQYF.

Only a few counts were recorded for this clone. The rearrangement links TRBV9 to TRBJ1-5, with 7 nucleotides matching TRBD1. The germline gives CDR1 SGDLS, CDR2 YYNGEE. The CDR3 runs to 16 residues. After removal of 2 bases from V and 1 base from J, the junction contained 6 bases not matched to a gene. CDR3 bases: TGTGCCAGCAGCGTTTGCCCAGGGGGGAGCAATCAGCCCCAGCATTTT. This encodes CASSVCPGGSNQPQHF.

The chain recombines TRBV9 with TRBJ1-1; 7 bases align to TRBD1. The CDR3 runs 18 residues. Trimming at V came to 4 bases and at J to 0 bases, leaving 15 bases not matched to a gene. The germline V gene encodes CDR1 SGDLS and CDR2 YYNGEE. The CDR3 region is CASSTTPTGPSLNTEAFF. In DNA form, the CDR3 reads TGTGCCAGCAGCACTACCCCGACAGGGCCTAGTCTGAACACTGAAGCTTTCTTT. The full variable domain, in which reference TRBV9 and TRBJ1-1 provide the parts outside the CDR3, is DSGVTQTPKHLITATGQRVTLRCSPRSGDLSVYWYQQSLDQGLQFLIQYYNGEERAKGNILERFSAQQFPDLHSELNLSSLELGDSALYFCASSTTPTGPSLNTEAFFGQGTRLTVV.

The CDR3 protein is CATSRLLAGENEQFF. DNA of the CDR3: TGTGCCACCAGCAGACTTCTAGCGGGAGAGAATGAGCAGTTCTTC. The V call is TRBV15, the J call TRBJ2-1, with 10 bases lining up with TRBD2. V lost 2 bases to trimming and J lost 7 bases; unmatched junction nucleotides: 5. Germline values: CDR1 LNHNV, CDR2 YYDKDF (reference sequence). This CDR3 spans 15 amino acids.

The V call is TRBV6-5, the J call TRBJ2-1, with D possibly TRBD2 on 5 matching bases. Germline values: CDR1 MNHEY, CDR2 SVGAGI. The CDR3 spans 12 residues. Between the trimmed V and J ends, which lost 6 bases and 7 bases, there was a span of 10 bases. The CDR3 here is CASRTLANEQFF. The CDR3, as DNA: TGTGCCAGCAGAACCCTAGCAAATGAGCAGTTCTTC.

Remarks on this clone: Germline is not matched at one junction end, which may reflect a read error. This chain uses TRBV29-1 with TRBJ2-7; D perhaps matches TRBD2 (7 bases). The germline V gene encodes CDR1 SQVTM and CDR2 ANQGSEA. CDR3 length equals 18 residues. CDR3 in amino acids: CSAEGFTGSLGGGYEQYF. The CDR3 DNA sequence: TGCAGCGCTGAAGGATTCACGGGAAGTTTAGGGGGGGGCTACGAGCAGTACTTC.

This clone has more than one count but fewer than ten. This sequence joins TRBV19 and TRBJ1-2; D is ambiguous. Germline loops: CDR1 LNHDA, CDR2 SQIVND (reference sequence). This CDR3 has 11 amino acids. V lost 7 bases to trimming and J lost 8 bases, with 11 bases between them. CDR3 protein: CASIGARGYTF. In DNA, the CDR3 is TGTGCCAGTATCGGAGCGAGGGGCTACACCTTC.

The chain combines TRBV29-1 with TRBJ1-2; possible D gene TRBD1, 5 bases. Germline CDR1 SQVTM, CDR2 ANQGSEA. Trimming stripped 3 bases from V and 3 bases from J, with 14 bases between. The CDR3 contains 14 residues. CDR3 sequence: CSVELRGTDYGYTF. In DNA form, the CDR3 reads TGCAGCGTTGAGTTAAGAGGGACGGACTATGGCTACACCTTC.

The CDR3 spells CASLDPPGQYF. The CDR3 DNA reads as TGTGCCTCCCTGGACCCCCCCGGTCAGTATTTT. This chain links TRBV30 with TRBJ2-3, with no clear D. The germline CDR1 and CDR2 sequences are GTSNPN and SVGIG (reference sequence). V was trimmed by 7 bases and J by 12 bases, leaving 17 bases between them. This CDR3 has 11 residues.

This clone was picked up many times. V gene TRBV7-9 combines with J gene TRBJ2-7; D remains ambiguous. Germline CDR1 SEHNR, CDR2 FQNEAQ (reference sequence). Trimming took 5 bases from V and 5 from J, leaving 13 bases between them. The CDR3 extends over 13 amino acids. The CDR3 here is CASSIPYLHEQYF. The DNA for the CDR3 is TGTGCCAGCAGCATACCATACTTGCACGAGCAGTACTTC.

This clone has only a few counts. V and J are TRBV27 and TRBJ2-5; D is perhaps TRBD2 (6 bases). The germline CDR1 and CDR2 sequences are MNHEY and SMNVEV (reference sequence). This CDR3 spans 14 amino acids. Between the trimmed V and J ends, which lost 2 bases and 0 bases, there was a span of 7 bases. The CDR3 sequence: CASSLLAYQETQYF. CDR3 bases: TGTGCCAGCAGTTTACTAGCGTACCAAGAGACCCAGTACTTC.